The sequence of this T cell receptor beta chain was determined in a study of cytomegalovirus exposure and HLA in healthy donors. Study at large: Out of roughly 170 million T cells, an earlier analysis found around 110 million unique TCR beta sequences in total. Findings and limits, study-wide: What was likely a sequencing artifact was a cluster of highly shared sequence variants. TRBV6-2, TRBV6-3 and some other V segments were unresolvable in 87-base-pair reads.

As to this clone: Its antigen is as yet unknown.

V lost 10 bases to trimming and J lost 6 bases; unmatched junction nucleotides: 6. CDR3 length equals 12 residues. The germline gives CDR1 SGHTA, CDR2 FQGNSA. Amplification used 60 Vbeta primers and 13 Jbeta primers. Generated by immunoSEQ multiplex PCR, the TCRdb table keeps only in-frame clones and is missing some. Among 150,000 to 200,000 clones, more than 70% were seen once, and the ten largest hold about 1%. The clonotype originates from a woman aged 40 to 55 in good health and CMV-seronegative. The sample consisted of PBMCs. The V and J genes are TRBV7-2 and TRBJ1-2; TRBD1 agrees at 9 bases. This CDR3 is CATRQGENGYTF. CDR3 nucleotides: TGTGCCACCAGACAGGGGGAAAATGGCTACACCTTC.